This note documents a single T cell receptor (beta chain) sequence. Germline CDR1 is MNHEY and CDR2 is SMNVEV (reference sequence). J gave up 3 bases and V 6 bases, and 4 bases lay outside the gene matches. This CDR3 is built from 15 residues. The sample comes from a study of blood T cell repertoires in COVID-19. Study details: The United States, Italy and Spain supplied acute and convalescent COVID-19 samples.

The data were produced by immunoSEQ multiplex PCR, yet TCRdb's version contains in-frame clones alone and is incomplete. This sample yields some 240,000 clones, of which approximately 84% are seen a single time; roughly 3.6% belongs to the top ten. Participants, roughly 18 to 100 years old, spanned approximately 25 US areas. Assignments of participants to cohorts depended upon their own reported clinical history. Material: PBMCs or T cells enriched from blood (not recorded which). The rearrangement joins TRBV27 to TRBJ2-3; 12 bases line up with TRBD2. This TCR derives from a man aged 45 to 65 who had recovered from COVID-19. The CDR3 region has the DNA TGTGCCAGCAGGCTAGCGGGGGGGCGAACAGATACGCAGTATTTT. Amino acid sequence: CASRLAGGRTDTQYF.